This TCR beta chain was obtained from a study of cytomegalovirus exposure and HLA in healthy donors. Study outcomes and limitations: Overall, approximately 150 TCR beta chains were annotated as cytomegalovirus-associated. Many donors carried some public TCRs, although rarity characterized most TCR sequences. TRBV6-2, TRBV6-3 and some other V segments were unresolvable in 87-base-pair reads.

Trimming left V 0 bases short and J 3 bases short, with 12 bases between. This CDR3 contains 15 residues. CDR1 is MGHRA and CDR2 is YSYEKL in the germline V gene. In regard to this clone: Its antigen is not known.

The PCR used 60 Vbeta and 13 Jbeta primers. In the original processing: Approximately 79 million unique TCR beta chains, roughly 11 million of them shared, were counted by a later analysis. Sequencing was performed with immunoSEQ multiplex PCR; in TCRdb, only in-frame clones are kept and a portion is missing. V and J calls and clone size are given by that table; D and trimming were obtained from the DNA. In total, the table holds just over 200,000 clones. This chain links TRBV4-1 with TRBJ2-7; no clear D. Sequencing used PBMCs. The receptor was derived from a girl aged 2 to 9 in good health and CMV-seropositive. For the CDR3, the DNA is TGCGCCAGCAGCCAAGACAAGGAACAGATCTACGAGCAGTACTTC. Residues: CASSQDKEQIYEQYF.